These 26 T cell receptor beta chains were sequenced from one sample in a study of breast tumors, draining lymph nodes, adjacent tissues. Breast cancer patients provided tissue from their axillary draining lymph nodes. TCRdb reprocessed the multiplex PCR reads via MiXCR and lists one record per CDR3 protein. The sample has 150,000 to 250,000 distinct CDR3 sequences; 25% to 40% are singletons. Sequenced sample: axillary lymph node tissue. Receptor source: a female donor with breast cancer. Some clones in this sample may be carry-over from other donors' samples.

This clonotype appeared many times. The chain is built from TRBV7-9 and TRBJ2-7, with TRBD2 matching 10 bases. V trimming: 4 bases; J trimming: 4 bases; junction bases outside the gene matches: 7. Germline CDR1 and CDR2: SEHNR and FQNEAQ (reference sequence). The length of the CDR3 is 15 residues. The CDR3 DNA sequence: TGTGCCAGCAGCTCCCCGGGACTAGCGTTGTACGAGCAGTACTTC. Translated, it gives CASSSPGLALYEQYF.

The rearrangement uses TRBV5-1 and TRBJ1-3; 8 bases match TRBD1. The germline V gene encodes CDR1 SGHRS and CDR2 YFSETQ. V gave up 4 bases and J gave up 8 bases; unmatched junction bases: 14. This CDR3 is built from 16 residues. The CDR3 bases are TGCGCCAGCAGCCTAAACGCCGGGACAGGTTGGTACACCATATATTTT. Translated: CASSLNAGTGWYTIYF.

There are many counts of this clonotype. The chain employs TRBV2 and TRBJ1-6, with D perhaps TRBD1 (6 bases). Germline V lookup: CDR1 SNHLY, CDR2 FYNNEI. V lost 6 bases to trimming and J lost 7 bases, with 16 bases between them. The CDR3 extends over 15 amino acids. CDR3 sequence (DNA): TGTGCCAGCAGCCCCAGAAACCAGGGGAATTCACCCCTCCACTTT. Residues: CASSPRNQGNSPLHF.

This clonotype was counted ten times or more. The chain is built from TRBV20-1 and TRBJ1-6, with TRBD1 matching 8 bases. Germline V gives CDR1 DFQATT, CDR2 SNEGSKA (reference sequence). The CDR3 is made up of 17 amino acids. Losses at the gene ends were 1 base for V and 0 bases for J; bases not matched to a gene: 5. This chain's CDR3 is CSARVRTGSSYNSPLHF. The CDR3 nucleotides read TGCAGTGCTAGAGTTCGGACAGGGAGCTCCTATAATTCACCCCTCCACTTT.

This chain uses TRBV5-1 with TRBJ1-2, with TRBD1 identical over 7 bases. This CDR3 contains 15 residues. The V gene's germline CDR1 is SGHRS and CDR2 YFSETQ. J gave up 1 base and V 0 bases, and 3 bases lay outside the gene matches. CDR3 DNA: TGCGCCAGCAGCTTGGTAGGGGGCCTTAACTATGGCTACACCTTC. It is translated as CASSLVGGLNYGYTF.

This clonotype was counted many times. The V and J genes are TRBV30 and TRBJ2-3; D ambiguous. The germline V and J ends were trimmed by 2 bases and 2 bases, with 8 bases remaining between them. CDR1 and CDR2 from the germline V gene are GTSNPN and SVGIG (reference sequence). The CDR3 length is 13 residues. The CDR3 spells CAWSYGITDTQYF. The CDR3 nucleotides read TGTGCCTGGAGTTATGGAATCACAGATACGCAGTATTTT.

This clonotype was observed many times. The rearrangement uses TRBV5-5 and TRBJ2-5; TRBD1 is a possible D gene (6 bases). Germline values: CDR1 SGHKS, CDR2 YYEKEE (reference sequence). V shed 2 bases and J shed 0 bases, with 14 bases lying between them. The CDR3 runs to 16 residues. The CDR3 bases are TGTGCCAGCAGCTTACGAAGGGGGAGCCACCAAGAGACCCAGTACTTC. This gives the protein CASSLRRGSHQETQYF. The variable domain in full, completed from reference TRBV5-5 and TRBJ2-5, reads DAGVTQSPTHLIKTRGQQVTLRCSPISGHKSVSWYQQVLGQGPQFIFQYYEKEERGRGNFPDRFSARQFPNYSSELNVNALLLGDSALYLCASSLRRGSHQETQYFGPGTRLLVL.

About this clonotype itself: The missing conserved phenylalanine or tryptophan at the end of this CDR3 makes a read error likely. The chain employs TRBV5-1 and TRBJ2-1; the match to TRBD2 covers 10 bases. CDR3 length: 22 residues. Germline assignment: CDR1 SGHRS and CDR2 YFSETQ. V trimming: 5 bases; J trimming: 0 bases; junction bases outside the gene matches: 23. CDR3 nucleotides: TGCGCCAGCAGTACCGGGACAGGTATTCGGCTAGCGGGAGTAGACTCCTACAATGAGCAGTTCAGA. Translating gives CASSTGTGIRLAGVDSYNEQFR.

This clonotype was counted many times. This chain links TRBV10-3 with TRBJ1-2, with 10 bases identical to TRBD1. The V segment lost 7 bases and the J segment 8 bases; nucleotides outside the gene matches: 13. The CDR3 consists of 15 residues. Germline lookup yields CDR1 ENHRY and CDR2 SYGVKD. The CDR3 nucleotides are TGTGCCATCAACCCTCTCGCCGGGACAGGGGACGGCTACACCTTC. It is translated as CAINPLAGTGDGYTF.

This clonotype showed up just a few times. Just one base apart from a much larger clone, this may be a read error. This rearrangement joins TRBV11-2 to TRBJ2-1; the D gene is possibly TRBD1 (5 bases). The CDR3 is 16 residues long. The germline gives CDR1 SGHAT, CDR2 FQNNGV. CDR3 protein: CAGSLALGALKDEQFF. In nucleotides, the CDR3 is TGTGCCGGCAGCTTGGCGCTAGGGGCCCTGAAGGATGAGCAGTTCTTC. Complete variable domain (other parts from reference TRBV11-2 and TRBJ2-1): EAGVAQSPRYKIIEKRQSVAFWCNPISGHATLYWYQQILGQGPKLLIQFQNNGVVDDSQLPKDRFSAERLKGVDSTLKIQPAKLEDSAVYLCAGSLALGALKDEQFFGPGTRLTVL.

Worth noting for this clonotype: This clone may be a read error of a much larger clone one base away. V gene TRBV16 combines with J gene TRBJ2-7; 7 positions match TRBD2. There are 13 residues in the CDR3. Trimming at V came to 4 bases and at J to 6 bases, leaving 6 bases not matched to a gene. From germline, CDR1 is KGHSY and CDR2 FQNENV. CDR3 sequence reads: CASSRASGPEQYF. CDR3 in DNA: TGTGCCAGCAGCCGTGCTAGCGGTCCCGAGCAGTACTTC.

In this sample, this clonotype turned up many times. This sequence joins TRBV20-1 and TRBJ2-4, with 12 bases fitting TRBD2. The V segment lost 2 bases and the J segment 1 base; nucleotides outside the gene matches: 3. Germline V gene lookup returns CDR1 DFQATT and CDR2 SNEGSKA (reference sequence). This CDR3 spans 16 amino acids. CDR3 loop: CSARTSGGSAKNIQYF. The CDR3 coding sequence is TGCAGTGCTAGAACTAGCGGGGGGTCCGCCAAAAACATTCAGTACTTC.

Notes on this clonotype: A much larger clone differs by one base, so this may be a read error. Lacking the conserved final phenylalanine or tryptophan, this CDR3 likely reflects a read error. V and J are TRBV18 and TRBJ1-2; D may be TRBD1 (5 bases). V lost 7 bases to trimming and J lost 0 bases, with 15 bases between them. The CDR3 loop spans 15 amino acids. Germline V gives CDR1 KGHSH, CDR2 LQKENI. The CDR3 sequence is CASLEFGTANYGYTL. The CDR3 DNA follows: TGTGCCAGCTTAGAATTCGGGACGGCTAACTATGGCTACACCCTC.

This clonotype was seen more than once but under ten times. A much more abundant neighbour one base away suggests this may be a read error. V gene TRBV9 combines with J gene TRBJ2-2; TRBD2 is a possible D gene (5 bases). CDR3 length: 14 amino acids. Germline V gene sequence: CDR1 SGDLS, CDR2 YYNGEE. The CDR3 coding sequence is TGTGCCAGCAGCGTAGCGGATTTCTCCGGGGAGCTGTCTTTT. Translated, it gives CASSVADFSGELSF.

This clonotype was picked up many times. CDR3 in DNA: TGTGCCAGCAGCGCCCCGCCCAGCTATGGCTACACCTTC. This encodes CASSAPPSYGYTF. This chain links TRBV9 with TRBJ1-2; no firm D call. This CDR3 comprises 13 residues. Germline CDR1 SGDLS, CDR2 YYNGEE. Trimming removed 3 bases from V and 4 bases from J, with 10 bases in between.

V usage is TRBV7-8 and J usage is TRBJ2-7, with D possibly TRBD1 on 5 matching bases. This CDR3 spans 15 amino acids. Between the trimmed V and J ends, which lost 5 bases and 0 bases, there was a span of 14 bases. The germline gives CDR1 SGHVS, CDR2 FQNEAQ. The CDR3 reads CASSAQGSSSYEQYF. The CDR3 DNA reads TGTGCCAGCAGCGCCCAGGGCAGCAGCTCCTACGAGCAGTACTTC.

This clonotype was seen just once. No conserved phenylalanine or tryptophan is present at the end of the CDR3, so a read error is the likely explanation. The DNA is omitted, as the CDR3 cannot be located on it reliably, and the CDR3 follows TCRdb's listing. V gene TRBV12-3 or TRBV12-4 combines with J gene TRBJ1-4; the table calls TRBD1, which could not be checked here. The CDR3 has 11 amino acids, counting both end residues. CDR3 sequence: CASSSEGGLDY.

This clonotype was counted between two and nine times. This may come from a read error, since a much larger clone is one base off. This sequence joins TRBV30 and TRBJ1-2, with D uncertain. Germline V gives CDR1 GTSNPN, CDR2 SVGIG (reference sequence). The CDR3 runs 13 residues. The CDR3 nucleotides are TGTGCCTGGAGTGTAAGGGTTTTAAATGGCGACACCTTC. Encoded protein: CAWSVRVLNGDTF.

This clonotype was seen many times. V usage is TRBV24-1 and J usage is TRBJ2-3; maybe TRBD2 (7 bases). Between the trimmed V and J ends, which lost 7 bases and 1 base, there was a span of 20 bases. Germline CDR1 is KGHDR and CDR2 is SFDVKD. CDR3 length: 17 residues. This chain's CDR3 is CATRDGGQGGGTDTQYF. The CDR3 bases are TGTGCCACCAGGGACGGGGGGCAGGGTGGAGGCACAGATACGCAGTATTTT.

The chain carries TRBV29-1 and TRBJ2-7, with D tentatively TRBD2 (5 bases). The CDR3 totals 14 residues. Germline V gene data show CDR1 as SQVTM and CDR2 as ANQGSEA. V was trimmed by 6 bases and J by 6 bases, leaving 21 bases between them. The CDR3 is CSVKEEDFLGEQYF. The CDR3 bases are TGCAGCGTCAAAGAGGAGGATTTCCTGGGCGAGCAGTACTTC.

The chain carries TRBV7-6 and TRBJ1-1; D is undetermined. CDR1 is SGHVS and CDR2 is FNYEAQ in the germline V gene. The CDR3 runs to 13 residues. The ends were cut back, 5 bases at V and 3 bases at J, with 10 bases in the middle. In DNA form, the CDR3 reads TGTGCCAGCAGCCTTCAGGAATACACTGAAGCTTTCTTT. It specifies CASSLQEYTEAFF.

The chain recombines TRBV11-2 with TRBJ2-6; 9 nucleotides agree with TRBD1. The length of the CDR3 is 19 residues. Trimming took 1 base from V and 1 from J; bases not matched to a gene: 8. Looked up from germline, CDR1 is SGHAT and CDR2 is FQNNGV. The CDR3, as DNA: TGTGCCAGCAGCTTAGCAAAAGAGACAGGGGGATCTGGGGCCAACGTCCTGACTTTC. Translation gives CASSLAKETGGSGANVLTF.

J is TRBJ2-1 and V is TRBV7-3; TRBD2 agrees at 14 bases. Germline CDR1 is SGHTA and CDR2 is FQGTGA. The CDR3 loop spans 15 amino acids. This CDR3 is CARASGLAGASEQFF. The DNA for the CDR3 is TGTGCTAGAGCCTCGGGACTAGCGGGGGCCAGCGAGCAGTTCTTC.

On this clonotype: One end of the junction varies from germline; a read error may be responsible. The V and J genes are TRBV3-1 and TRBJ2-3; 8 nucleotides align to TRBD2. The CDR3 has 15 residues. The germline V gene has CDR1 LGHDT and CDR2 YNNKEL (reference sequence). In nucleotides, the CDR3 is TGCGCCAGCAGCTTAGCGGGAAACCCATCAGATACGCAGTATTTT. It encodes CASSLAGNPSDTQYF.

In this sample, this clonotype turned up a few times. The chain links TRBV7-8 to TRBJ1-1, with D hard to call. V lost 5 bases to trimming and J lost 2 bases, with 12 bases between them. The CDR3 runs 14 residues. Germline-derived CDR1 and CDR2 are SGHVS and FQNEAQ. The DNA for the CDR3 is TGTGCCAGCAGCCGGACCACGGGAAACACTGAAGCTTTCTTT. Its protein product is CASSRTTGNTEAFF.

This clonotype showed up many times. A read error may produce the germline difference seen at one junction end. The rearrangement links TRBV6-6 to TRBJ2-3; D ambiguous. Germline CDR1 reads MNHNY; CDR2 reads SVGAGI (reference sequence). The length of the CDR3 is 14 residues. CDR3 in amino acids: CASSHSGRPDTQYF. The CDR3 bases are TGTGCCAGCAGTCACTCGGGTAGGCCAGATACGCAGTATTTT.